The 19 T cell receptor beta chains presented below share a single source sample, sequenced in a study of cytomegalovirus exposure and HLA in healthy donors (dated 2017 in TCRdb). Library method: the immunoSEQ multiplex PCR assay. For the multiplex PCR, a mixture combining 60 forward primers for TCR Vbeta segments and 13 reverse primers for TCR Jbeta segments was used. Held by TCRdb, this immuneACCESS table contains in-frame sequences only and omits some clones. Under half of the omission traces to an unresolved V gene where checked; the cause of the rest is unknown. This sample has around 130,000 clones in its table, and around 84% of those were observed once. The ten largest clones take up about 2.7% of the sample. The sequencing sample was made of PBMCs. The receptor set was obtained from a woman aged 18-30 years in good health and CMV-seropositive.

DNA of the CDR3: TGTGCCAGCAGTTTAGGGGGCACGGGCTACGAGCAGTACTTC. This translates into CASSLGGTGYEQYF. V gene TRBV28 combines with J gene TRBJ2-7; tentatively, D is TRBD1 (6 bases). The V gene's germline CDR1 is MDHEN and CDR2 SYDVKM. CDR3 length: 14 amino acids. Trimming removed 2 bases at V and 3 bases at J, with 11 bases between.

The V and J genes are TRBV28 and TRBJ2-5; 8 bases are a match to TRBD1. The better agreement between TRBJ2-7 and the DNA end casts doubt on the J call. Germline values: CDR1 MDHEN, CDR2 SYDVKM. This CDR3 is 17 amino acids long. CDR3 coding DNA: TGTGCCAGCAGTTTCGGTCGGACAGGGTTCCTTCCCTACGAGCAGTACTTC. It specifies CASSFGRTGFLPYEQYF.

This clone was picked up a small number of times. The chain carries TRBV6-1 and TRBJ1-1, with D possibly TRBD1 on 6 matching bases. CDR3 length: 15 residues. CDR1 and CDR2 (germline): MNHNS, SASEGT. V was clipped by 4 bases and J by 5 bases, with 17 bases between them. CDR3 DNA: TGTGCCAGCAGTGTTACAGGGTCGGAGTATACTGAAGCTTTCTTT. Translating gives CASSVTGSEYTEAFF.

This clone was seen only a few times. This chain uses TRBV7-9 with TRBJ2-7; 8 bases line up with TRBD2. The V segment lost 2 bases and the J segment 3 bases; nucleotides outside the gene matches: 3. Germline V gene sequence: CDR1 SEHNR, CDR2 FQNEAQ (reference sequence). The CDR3 is made up of 14 amino acids. The DNA for the CDR3 is TGTGCCAGCAGCTTAACGGGACTAGTCTACGAGCAGTACTTC. As protein: CASSLTGLVYEQYF.

This rearrangement joins TRBV13 to TRBJ2-7, with a tentative D call TRBD2 (5 bases). Germline loops: CDR1 PRHDT, CDR2 FYEKMQ (reference sequence). V was cut by 5 bases and J by 1 base, with 18 bases left in between. The CDR3 contains 16 residues. The CDR3 loop reads CASSADSPEGSYEQYF. Here the CDR3 DNA reads TGTGCCAGCAGCGCCGACTCCCCCGAGGGTTCCTACGAGCAGTACTTC. Full variable domain (rest looked up from reference TRBV13 and TRBJ2-7): AAGVIQSPRHLIKEKRETATLKCYPIPRHDTVYWYQQGPGQDPQFLISFYEKMQSDKGSIPDRFSAQQFSDYHSELNMSSLELGDSALYFCASSADSPEGSYEQYFGPGTRLTVT.

This clone was found once. The J gene is TRBJ1-1, the V gene TRBV11-2, with D perhaps TRBD1 (5 bases). This CDR3 spans 15 amino acids. Germline CDR1 SGHAT, CDR2 FQNNGV. With 1 base removed from V and 5 bases from J, the gap between germline ends came to 14 bases. The CDR3 region has the DNA TGTGCCAGCAGCTTAGCCCGGCAGGGAATGACTGAAGCTTTCTTT. It is translated as CASSLARQGMTEAFF.

The rearrangement links TRBV4-1 to TRBJ2-7; no clear D. From germline, CDR1 is MGHRA and CDR2 YSYEKL. Deletions cut 0 bases from V and 6 bases from J, with 12 bases between. CDR3 length equals 14 residues. As DNA, the CDR3 is TGCGCCAGCAGCCAAGATGTGATAGCTGGCGAGCAGTACTTC. It specifies CASSQDVIAGEQYF.

Concerning this clone itself: Compared with germline, one end of the junction differs, possibly owing to a read error. The chain is built from TRBV2 and TRBJ1-2; a possible D gene is TRBD1 (6 bases). CDR1 is SNHLY, CDR2 FYNNEI, per germline. This CDR3 has 12 amino acids. The CDR3 nucleotides are TGTGCCAGCAGTGAATCACGGACAGCCCTCTCCTTC. This translates into CASSESRTALSF.

This clone was observed a few times. The chain carries TRBV10-3 and TRBJ2-7, with 10 bases matching TRBD1. Germline V lookup: CDR1 ENHRY, CDR2 SYGVKD. This CDR3 region has 17 residues. Trimming at V came to 4 bases and at J to 3 bases, leaving 12 bases not matched to a gene. The CDR3, as DNA: TGTGCCATCAGTGTATATTCCGGGACAGGGGTTCACTACGAGCAGTACTTC. This gives the protein CAISVYSGTGVHYEQYF.

The chain links TRBV6-5 to TRBJ2-5; 9 bases map to TRBD1. V lost 5 bases to trimming and J lost 3 bases; unmatched junction nucleotides: 7. This CDR3 contains 15 residues. Germline CDR1 is MNHEY and CDR2 is SVGAGI. This CDR3 reads CASSLDRGTEETQYF. The DNA for the CDR3 is TGTGCCAGCAGTCTGGACAGGGGAACGGAAGAGACCCAGTACTTC.

The chain links TRBV5-4 to TRBJ2-7; 11 nucleotides agree with TRBD1. CDR1 is SGHNT and CDR2 is YYREEE in the germline V gene (reference sequence). The CDR3 covers 14 residues. Trimming took 4 bases from V and 5 from J; bases not matched to a gene: 5. The CDR3 coding sequence is TGTGCCAGCAGCCTCGGACAGGGGGCAAACGAGCAGTACTTC. Its protein product is CASSLGQGANEQYF.

This chain joins TRBV19 and TRBJ2-3; 10 bases line up with TRBD1. V lost 5 bases, J lost 6 bases, and 14 bases stayed unmatched. Per the germline V gene, CDR1 is LNHDA and CDR2 is SQIVND (reference sequence). The CDR3 is 17 residues long. The CDR3 DNA sequence: TGTGCCAGTAGTGGCGGGACAGGGGCTGCGAAAATGGATACGCAGTATTTT. This encodes CASSGGTGAAKMDTQYF.

The rearrangement joins TRBV10-2 to TRBJ1-6; D uncertain. The CDR3 length is 15 residues. Deletions cut 3 bases from V and 0 bases from J, with 6 bases between. Germline assignment: CDR1 WSHSY and CDR2 SAAADI. CDR3 in DNA: TGCGCCAGCAGTGAAGAGAGCTCCTATAATTCACCCCTCCACTTT. Translating it yields CASSEESSYNSPLHF.

V usage is TRBV27 and J usage is TRBJ2-5; D is undetermined. Germline assignment: CDR1 MNHEY and CDR2 SMNVEV (reference sequence). This CDR3 contains 14 residues. Trimming removed 2 bases from V and 4 bases from J, with 11 bases in between. In nucleotides, the CDR3 is TGTGCCAGCAGTTTACTGGGTCCTAGAGAGACCCAGTACTTC. This gives the protein CASSLLGPRETQYF.

The chain combines TRBV5-4 with TRBJ2-5; possibly TRBD2 for D (5 bases). The end of the DNA aligns better with TRBJ2-7, so the J call may be wrong. The germline CDR1 and CDR2 sequences are SGHNT and YYREEE (reference sequence). This CDR3 contains 14 residues. The DNA of the CDR3 is TGTGCCAGCAGCTCCACCGGGGTCTCCTACGAGCAGTACTTC. Protein product: CASSSTGVSYEQYF.

Here the CDR3 reads CASSLGPTEEVEAFF. In DNA form, the CDR3 reads TGTGCCAGCAGCTTAGGCCCCACAGAGGAGGTTGAAGCTTTCTTT. The chain uses TRBV7-6 and TRBJ1-1; no clear D. Per germline, CDR1 SGHVS and CDR2 FNYEAQ. V lost 1 base and J lost 7, with 16 bases in between. This CDR3 comprises 15 residues.

Comments on this clone: An end of the junction does not agree with germline; a read error may underlie this. The genes are TRBV7-9 and TRBJ1-1, with TRBD1 identical over 11 bases. There are 14 residues in the CDR3. Germline values: CDR1 SEHNR, CDR2 FQNEAQ (reference sequence). CDR3 bases: TGTGCCAGCACAAAACGGGACAGGGGGACTGAGGCTTTCTTT. Its translation is CASTKRDRGTEAFF.

This chain uses TRBV7-9 with TRBJ2-2, with D possibly being TRBD1 (5 bases). Trimming pared 0 bases from V and 1 base from J, leaving 6 bases between. Germline CDR1 and CDR2: SEHNR and FQNEAQ (reference sequence). The CDR3 covers 15 residues. The CDR3 here is CASSLAGENTGELFF. DNA for the CDR3: TGTGCCAGCAGCTTAGCAGGGGAGAACACCGGGGAGCTGTTTTTT.

The genes are TRBV21-1 and TRBJ2-5; no DNA check was done on the table's D call, TRBD1. TRBV21-1 is flagged as a pseudogene. This CDR3 contains 13 residues. CDR3 in DNA: TGTGCCAGCAGCAAAGGGGCAAAAGAGACCCAGTACTTC. Translated: CASSKGAKETQYF.